These 25 T cell receptor beta chains were sequenced from one sample in a study of OX40 agonist ivuxolimab in advanced cancers. TCRdb keeps only in-frame clones here, not all; method: immunoSEQ multiplex PCR. The sample records 50,000 to 65,000 clones, approximately 86% being singletons. The specimen was CD4+ or CD8+ T cells sorted from blood, collected in a trial of the OX40 agonist ivuxolimab. All receptors derive from an adult with an advanced solid tumor such as melanoma, head and neck, liver or kidney cancer.

The chain employs TRBV5-5 and TRBJ1-1, with D hard to call. The CDR3 consists of 14 residues. The V end was cut by 7 bases, the J end by 6 bases, with 19 bases between. The germline V gene encodes CDR1 SGHKS and CDR2 YYEKEE (reference sequence). Written as DNA, the CDR3 is TGTGCCAGCCACATCGATCCGAACACCGCTGAAGCTTTCTTT. Amino acids: CASHIDPNTAEAFF.

This chain connects TRBV6-1 to TRBJ2-5; D gene ambiguous. V was pared by 8 bases and J by 5 bases, with 18 bases between. Germline CDR1 MNHNS, CDR2 SASEGT. CDR3 length equals 14 residues. The CDR3 DNA reads TGTGCCAGCGGCCCTCTCTTGGAGCCGGAGACCCAGTACTTC. The encoded protein is CASGPLLEPETQYF.

The V and J genes are TRBV2 and TRBJ2-3; a weak D match, TRBD2 (6 bases). Germline CDR1 SNHLY, CDR2 FYNNEI. V lost 10 bases, J lost 2 bases, and 19 bases lay in between. The CDR3 sequence is 15 residues long. The CDR3 DNA reads as TGTGCCAACCTAAGGAGGGACCGGACCACAGATACGCAGTATTTT. Translating gives CANLRRDRTTDTQYF.

The chain combines TRBV5-1 with TRBJ1-1; tentatively, D is TRBD1 (5 bases). The CDR3 sequence is 14 residues long. The germline gives CDR1 SGHRS, CDR2 YFSETQ. V shed 0 bases and J shed 5 bases, with 11 bases lying between them. CDR3 protein: CASSLGGVVTEAFF. The CDR3 DNA reads as TGCGCCAGCAGCTTGGGGGGCGTAGTGACTGAAGCTTTCTTT.

The CDR3: CASSVVGGIGSTQYF. The DNA of the CDR3 is TGCGCCAGCAGTGTGGTGGGGGGGATTGGATCGACCCAGTACTTC. The V call is TRBV5-1, the J call TRBJ2-5; TRBD2 matches at 7 bases. The germline gives CDR1 SGHRS, CDR2 YFSETQ. V dropped 5 bases and J dropped 7; count of bases not matched to a gene: 14. The CDR3 totals 15 residues.

This clone has just one count. The chain links TRBV2 to TRBJ2-5; D remains ambiguous. The CDR3 runs 11 residues. Germline V lookup: CDR1 SNHLY, CDR2 FYNNEI. Trimming removed 6 bases at V and 4 bases at J, with 6 bases between. CDR3: CASRIGETQYF. DNA of the CDR3: TGTGCCAGCAGAATTGGAGAGACCCAGTACTTC. Complete variable domain (other parts from reference TRBV2 and TRBJ2-5): EPEVTQTPSHQVTQMGQEVILRCVPISNHLYFYWYRQILGQKVEFLVSFYNNEISEKSEIFDDQFSVERPDGSNFTLKIRSTKLEDSAMYFCASRIGETQYFGPGTRLLVL.

The V and J genes are TRBV10-3 and TRBJ2-6; no reliable D call. The CDR3 sequence is 15 residues long. The ends were cut back, 4 bases at V and 1 base at J, with 8 bases in the middle. The germline gives CDR1 ENHRY, CDR2 SYGVKD. This chain's CDR3 is CAISGQSSGANVLTF. CDR3 DNA sequence: TGTGCCATCAGTGGTCAGTCTTCTGGGGCCAACGTCCTGACTTTC.

Here the CDR3 DNA reads TGTGCCACCAGCACCAACAGGGGCTACGAGCAGTACTTC. The encoded protein is CATSTNRGYEQYF. The chain links TRBV15 to TRBJ2-5; TRBD1 matches 7 bases. The DNA end is more similar to TRBJ2-7, so the J call may be wrong. Per the germline V gene, CDR1 is LNHNV and CDR2 is YYDKDF (reference sequence). The CDR3 sequence is 13 residues long.

This chain links TRBV28 with TRBJ2-7; the match to TRBD1 covers 9 bases. V dropped 7 bases and J dropped 2; count of bases not matched to a gene: 9. The CDR3 totals 15 residues. The V gene's germline CDR1 is MDHEN and CDR2 SYDVKM. The chain's CDR3 is CASTSGQGGPYEQYF. DNA for the CDR3: TGTGCCAGCACCTCGGGACAGGGCGGCCCCTACGAGCAGTACTTC.

This clone was observed a single time. The chain couples TRBV7-9 to TRBJ2-7; TRBD1 matches 11 bases. This CDR3 has 15 amino acids. J was trimmed by 0 bases and V by 4 bases; bases with no gene match: 2. Germline V gene data show CDR1 as SEHNR and CDR2 as FQNEAQ (reference sequence). As DNA, the CDR3 is TGTGCCAGCAGCTGGGGGACAGGGGGCTCCTACGAGCAGTACTTC. It specifies CASSWGTGGSYEQYF.

The chain carries TRBV11-3 and TRBJ2-7, with a tentative D call TRBD1 (5 bases). The CDR3 spans 18 residues. Per the germline V gene, CDR1 is SGHNT and CDR2 is YENEEA. V lost 5 bases, J lost 1 base, and 24 bases lay in between. CDR3: CASSQSWNSQVRSYEQYF. The CDR3 nucleotides read TGTGCCAGCAGCCAGTCCTGGAATTCACAGGTCCGTTCCTACGAGCAGTACTTC. Using reference TRBV11-3 and TRBJ2-7 for the parts outside the CDR3, the full variable domain is EAGVVQSPRYKIIEKKQPVAFWCNPISGHNTLYWYLQNLGQGPELLIRYENEEAVDDSQLPKDRFSAERLKGVDSTLKIQPAELGDSAVYLCASSQSWNSQVRSYEQYFGPGTRLTVT.

This chain uses TRBV25-1 with TRBJ2-1; D tentatively reads TRBD1 or TRBD2 (5 bases each). The germline V gene has CDR1 MGHDK and CDR2 SYGVNS. The germline V and J ends were trimmed by 10 bases and 4 bases, with 11 bases remaining between them. This CDR3 region has 12 residues. CDR3 region: CATRGGYNEQFF. Here the CDR3 DNA reads TGTGCCACCCGGGGCGGTTACAATGAGCAGTTCTTC.

The rearrangement uses TRBV28 and TRBJ2-7; 9 nucleotides line up with TRBD1. From germline, CDR1 is MDHEN and CDR2 SYDVKM. The CDR3 consists of 14 residues. The trim removed 7 bases at V and 0 bases at J, leaving 4 bases unmatched. CDR3 region: CASKRQGDSYEQYF. For the CDR3, the DNA is TGTGCCAGCAAGCGACAGGGGGACTCCTACGAGCAGTACTTC.

The chain is built from TRBV6-5 and TRBJ2-7; TRBD1 is a possible D gene (6 bases). Germline loops: CDR1 MNHEY, CDR2 SVGAGI. The V end was cut by 7 bases, the J end by 0 bases, with 10 bases between. CDR3 length: 13 amino acids. CDR3 nucleotides: TGTGCCAGCAAGGGCAGGGGCTCCTACGAGCAGTACTTC. It translates to CASKGRGSYEQYF.

Comment on this clone: One junction end disagrees with the germline gene, perhaps due to a read error. At the DNA level, this CDR3 is encoded by other sequences in the same sample as well. The chain couples TRBV25-1 to TRBJ2-5; D is ambiguous. The CDR3 is made up of 13 amino acids. Germline V gene lookup returns CDR1 MGHDK and CDR2 SYGVNS. The CDR3 region has the DNA TGTGCCAGCAGTTGGCACAACCAGGAGACCCAGTACTTC. Protein: CASSWHNQETQYF.

J is TRBJ2-3 and V is TRBV28; 8 bases are shared with TRBD2. V lost 2 bases to trimming and J lost 2 bases; unmatched junction nucleotides: 6. CDR3 length: 16 amino acids. CDR1 and CDR2 (germline): MDHEN, SYDVKM. The DNA of the CDR3 is TGTGCCAGCAGTTTACCCCCCGGGGGGGTCACAGATACGCAGTATTTT. It codes for CASSLPPGGVTDTQYF. Full variable domain (rest looked up from reference TRBV28 and TRBJ2-3): DVKVTQSSRYLVKRTGEKVFLECVQDMDHENMFWYRQDPGLGLRLIYFSYDVKMKEKGDIPEGYSVSREKKERFSLILESASTNQTSMYLCASSLPPGGVTDTQYFGPGTRLTVL.

The chain recombines TRBV7-2 with TRBJ2-3; tentatively, D is TRBD2 (6 bases). This CDR3 contains 16 residues. Germline V gene data show CDR1 as SGHTA and CDR2 as FQGNSA. Trimming left V 1 base short and J 0 bases short, with 11 bases between. The CDR3 nucleotides are TGTGCCAGCAGCTTAGTGGCGGGGACTAGCACAGATACGCAGTATTTT. Translated: CASSLVAGTSTDTQYF. The entire variable domain, with the rest obtained from reference TRBV7-2 and TRBJ2-3, is as follows: GAGVSQSPSNKVTEKGKDVELRCDPISGHTALYWYRQSLGQGLEFLIYFQGNSAPDKSGLPSDRFSAERTGGSVSTLTIQRTQQEDSAVYLCASSLVAGTSTDTQYFGPGTRLTVL.

V and J are TRBV15 and TRBJ2-7; TRBD2 is a possible D gene (5 bases). The CDR3 is made up of 15 amino acids. Germline V CDR1 and CDR2: LNHNV, YYDKDF (reference sequence). The germline V and J ends were trimmed by 0 bases and 1 base, with 10 bases remaining between them. The CDR3 here is CATSRDRRLSYEQYF. In DNA form, the CDR3 reads TGTGCCACCAGCAGAGATCGGAGGTTATCCTACGAGCAGTACTTC.

This clone was counted once. This sequence joins TRBV5-1 and TRBJ2-7, with unresolved D. The germline V gene encodes CDR1 SGHRS and CDR2 YFSETQ. Trimming took 5 bases from V and 6 from J, leaving 15 bases between them. The CDR3 consists of 13 residues. The CDR3 sequence: CASSDLTGPEQYF. CDR3 nucleotides: TGCGCCAGCAGTGACCTTACGGGCCCCGAGCAGTACTTC.

The rearrangement joins TRBV5-6 to TRBJ2-7; D is unresolved. The V and J ends lost 4 bases and 5 bases respectively, with 16 bases between them. The CDR3 totals 14 residues. CDR1 is SGHDT, CDR2 YYEEEE, per germline. The CDR3: CASSTLKGLHEQYF. The CDR3 DNA follows: TGTGCCAGCAGCACATTAAAGGGTCTCCACGAGCAGTACTTC.

The V and J genes are TRBV28 and TRBJ2-7; tentative D call: TRBD1 (6 bases). CDR1 and CDR2 (germline): MDHEN, SYDVKM. V was cut by 4 bases and J by 2 bases, with 18 bases left in between. CDR3 size: 16 residues. CDR3 nucleotides: TGTGCCAGCAGTTCCTCCGGACAGAAGGACCCCTACGAGCAGTACTTC. Translated: CASSSSGQKDPYEQYF.

The chain couples TRBV15 to TRBJ2-7; 7 bases match TRBD2. CDR3 size: 16 residues. V was pared by 0 bases and J by 8 bases, with 13 bases of the junction left unmatched. Germline CDR1 LNHNV, CDR2 YYDKDF (reference sequence). CDR3 sequence reads: CATSRDLLGGRNKQYF. The CDR3 DNA follows: TGTGCCACCAGCAGAGATCTTTTGGGGGGGAGGAACAAGCAGTACTTC.

This chain connects TRBV19 to TRBJ1-2; 8 nucleotides match TRBD1. Per germline, CDR1 LNHDA and CDR2 SQIVND (reference sequence). With 7 bases clipped from V and 4 bases from J, the junction kept 5 bases outside the gene matches. The CDR3 consists of 13 residues. This CDR3 reads CASKGQGLYGYTF. CDR3 in DNA: TGTGCCAGTAAAGGACAGGGCCTCTATGGCTACACCTTC.

This clone was picked up one time. Here the CDR3 DNA reads TGTGCCAGCAGTCTTAGCGGGGACTACAATGAGCAGTTCTTC. Translation gives CASSLSGDYNEQFF. The chain combines TRBV28 with TRBJ2-1, with 8 bases identical to TRBD2. The CDR3 sequence is 14 residues long. Germline CDR1 and CDR2: MDHEN and SYDVKM. The ends lost 5 bases at V and 3 bases at J; junction bases unmatched: 3.

This clone has just one count. V usage is TRBV5-1 and J usage is TRBJ1-2, with D tentatively TRBD1 (6 bases). With 0 bases removed from V and 8 bases from J, the gap between germline ends came to 17 bases. The germline CDR1 and CDR2 sequences are SGHRS and YFSETQ. The CDR3 length is 15 residues. CDR3 nucleotide sequence: TGCGCCAGCAGCTTGGAGCTTTGGGGGGCGCAGGGCTACACCTTC. This gives the protein CASSLELWGAQGYTF.